The 17 T cell receptor beta chains in this list originate from one sample, sequenced in a study of blood T cell repertoires in COVID-19. Generated by immunoSEQ multiplex PCR, the TCRdb table keeps only in-frame clones and is missing some. The sample includes 110,000 or so clones, more than 85% of them seen just once. Sequencing input: peripheral blood. These receptors all stem from a human donor with acute or convalescent COVID-19. The donor label of this sample is uncertain.

V gene TRBV7-2 combines with J gene TRBJ1-2, with TRBD1 matching 11 bases. The germline CDR1 and CDR2 sequences are SGHTA and FQGNSA. The CDR3 has 14 amino acids. The junction had 5 bases not matched to a gene; V was cut back by 4 bases and J by 7 bases. In DNA, the CDR3 is TGTGCCAGCAGCTCGGGACAGGGGGTTGGTGGCTACACCTTC. Protein: CASSSGQGVGGYTF. The full variable domain, in which reference TRBV7-2 and TRBJ1-2 provide the parts outside the CDR3, is GAGVSQSPSNKVTEKGKDVELRCDPISGHTALYWYRQSLGQGLEFLIYFQGNSAPDKSGLPSDRFSAERTGGSVSTLTIQRTQQEDSAVYLCASSSGQGVGGYTFGSGTRLTVV.

V and J are TRBV7-8 and TRBJ2-7; weak D call: TRBD1 (7 bases). V lost 1 base, J lost 4 bases, and 11 bases lay in between. CDR1 SGHVS and CDR2 FQNEAQ come from the germline V gene. The length of the CDR3 is 14 residues. CDR3 region: CASSLGRGPYEQYF. The CDR3 DNA reads as TGTGCCAGCAGCTTAGGGAGGGGGCCATACGAGCAGTACTTC.

This clone was recorded once. The rearrangement uses TRBV5-5 and TRBJ1-1, with unresolved D. CDR1 is SGHKS, CDR2 YYEKEE, per germline (reference sequence). The CDR3 extends over 14 amino acids. V was clipped by 3 bases and J by 5 bases, with 14 bases between them. The CDR3 sequence is CASSSWTGSTEAFF. In nucleotides, the CDR3 is TGTGCCAGCAGCTCCTGGACTGGCTCTACTGAAGCTTTCTTT.

This clone was seen once. This chain uses TRBV11-3 with TRBJ2-1; D call uncertain. The germline CDR1 and CDR2 sequences are SGHNT and YENEEA. V shed 5 bases and J shed 6 bases, with 11 bases lying between them. CDR3 size: 13 residues. The CDR3 DNA follows: TGTGCCAGCAGCCTAGGCGGCATCAATGAGCAGTTCTTC. It encodes CASSLGGINEQFF.

The genes are TRBV30 and TRBJ2-1; weak D call: TRBD2 (5 bases). In germline, CDR1 is GTSNPN, CDR2 SVGIG (reference sequence). This CDR3 region has 15 residues. V was clipped by 2 bases and J by 0 bases, with 11 bases between them. CDR3 bases: TGTGCCTGGAGTACGGTTGGGAGCTCCTACAATGAGCAGTTCTTC. Its protein product is CAWSTVGSSYNEQFF.

The genes are TRBV7-9 and TRBJ1-1, with a weak D call TRBD1 (6 bases). This CDR3 contains 15 residues. Trimming stripped 0 bases from V and 4 bases from J, with 12 bases between. From germline, CDR1 is SEHNR and CDR2 FQNEAQ (reference sequence). The CDR3 DNA is TGTGCCAGCAGCTTAGCGGGCAGGGGATCCACTGAAGCTTTCTTT. Translation gives CASSLAGRGSTEAFF.

V gene TRBV20-1 combines with J gene TRBJ2-3; TRBD2 aligns across 16 bases. Germline CDR1 is DFQATT and CDR2 is SNEGSKA (reference sequence). The CDR3 has 17 residues. V shed 3 bases and J 6 bases; nucleotides not matched to a gene: 9. CDR3 DNA: TGCAGTGCTAGTACGGGACTAGCGGGAGGGGGGGCGGATACGCAGTATTTT. It translates to CSASTGLAGGGADTQYF.

The chain couples TRBV27 to TRBJ1-2; weak D call: TRBD1 (6 bases). Trimming stripped 5 bases from V and 2 bases from J, with 18 bases between. Looked up from germline, CDR1 is MNHEY and CDR2 is SMNVEV (reference sequence). The CDR3 has 16 amino acids. CDR3 protein: CASSRGFRGFNYGYTF. CDR3 nucleotide sequence: TGTGCCAGCAGTCGAGGCTTCAGGGGCTTCAACTATGGCTACACCTTC.

This clone was counted a single time. The chain recombines TRBV12-5 with TRBJ1-2; D might be TRBD1 (5 bases). V dropped 6 bases and J dropped 8 bases, with 34 bases sitting between them. CDR3 length equals 19 residues. From germline, CDR1 is LGHNT and CDR2 FRNRAP. DNA of the CDR3: TGTGCTAGTGGCAGCCCAGATAGTTTAGGCGGGGGAGACCCGGAGGGCTACACCTTC. Translating it yields CASGSPDSLGGGDPEGYTF.

The chain couples TRBV6-5 to TRBJ1-4; D is possibly TRBD1 (5 bases). The CDR3 spans 14 residues. V lost 2 bases and J 5 bases, leaving 9 bases between the germline ends. Per germline, CDR1 MNHEY and CDR2 SVGAGI. The CDR3 reads CASSYGGGNEKLFF. The CDR3 nucleotides read TGTGCCAGCAGTTACGGCGGGGGGAATGAAAAACTGTTTTTT.

The J gene is TRBJ1-1, the V gene TRBV29-1, with TRBD1 identical over 8 bases. The V segment lost 4 bases and the J segment 5 bases; nucleotides outside the gene matches: 6. The germline V gene has CDR1 SQVTM and CDR2 ANQGSEA. CDR3 length: 13 residues. DNA for the CDR3: TGCAGCGTTGTCACAGGGGGAAGAACTGAAGCTTTCTTT. Amino acid sequence: CSVVTGGRTEAFF.

The chain links TRBV6-2 or TRBV6-3 to TRBJ1-6; 10 bases fit TRBD1. The CDR3 loop spans 16 amino acids. CDR1 is MNHEY, CDR2 SVGEGT, per germline. The V gene end was trimmed by 0 bases and the J gene end by 9 bases; junction bases not matched to a gene: 5. CDR3 DNA: TGTGCCAGCAGTTACTCGACGACAGGGGGCAGTTCACCCCTCCACTTT. It translates to CASSYSTTGGSSPLHF.

This clone was observed a single time. The rearrangement uses TRBV18 and TRBJ2-7; 10 positions match TRBD1. Germline CDR1 and CDR2: KGHSH and LQKENI. This CDR3 spans 14 amino acids. V lost 6 bases, J lost 2 bases, and 4 bases stayed unmatched. CDR3 amino acids: CASSHGQGAYEQYF. The CDR3 bases are TGTGCCAGCTCTCACGGACAGGGGGCCTACGAGCAGTACTTC.

This clone was seen once. This sequence joins TRBV7-2 and TRBJ2-3, with TRBD1 identical over 7 bases. The CDR3 has 16 amino acids. The J segment lost 6 bases and the V segment lost 4 bases, leaving 13 bases of the junction unmatched. Germline assignment: CDR1 SGHTA and CDR2 FQGNSA. CDR3 region: CASSSGVPSRGDTQYF. The CDR3, as DNA: TGTGCCAGCAGCTCGGGCGTGCCTAGCAGGGGGGATACGCAGTATTTT. Filled out from reference TRBV7-2 and TRBJ2-3, the complete variable domain reads GAGVSQSPSNKVTEKGKDVELRCDPISGHTALYWYRQSLGQGLEFLIYFQGNSAPDKSGLPSDRFSAERTGGSVSTLTIQRTQQEDSAVYLCASSSGVPSRGDTQYFGPGTRLTVL.

V gene TRBV5-5 combines with J gene TRBJ2-3; no definite D call. The CDR3 sequence is 13 residues long. From germline, CDR1 is SGHKS and CDR2 YYEKEE (reference sequence). The V and J ends lost 4 bases and 2 bases respectively, with 8 bases between them. The CDR3 region is CASSPWATDTQYF. CDR3 sequence (DNA): TGTGCCAGCAGCCCGTGGGCCACAGATACGCAGTATTTT.

This clone showed up just a few times. V gene TRBV7-9 combines with J gene TRBJ1-1; D unresolved. The CDR3 has 12 residues. The germline gives CDR1 SEHNR, CDR2 FQNEAQ (reference sequence). Trimming pared 5 bases from V and 4 bases from J, leaving 8 bases between. The CDR3 loop is CASSALPTEAFF. The CDR3 nucleotides are TGTGCCAGCAGCGCGCTTCCCACTGAAGCTTTCTTT.

The J gene is TRBJ1-4, the V gene TRBV9, with D perhaps matching TRBD1 (6 bases). The V gene's germline CDR1 is SGDLS and CDR2 YYNGEE. The V gene lost 0 bases and the J gene lost 6 bases, with 9 bases spanning the gap. This CDR3 comprises 14 residues. The CDR3 protein is CASSVGTADEKLFF. The CDR3 nucleotides read TGTGCCAGCAGCGTAGGGACAGCCGATGAAAAACTGTTTTTT.